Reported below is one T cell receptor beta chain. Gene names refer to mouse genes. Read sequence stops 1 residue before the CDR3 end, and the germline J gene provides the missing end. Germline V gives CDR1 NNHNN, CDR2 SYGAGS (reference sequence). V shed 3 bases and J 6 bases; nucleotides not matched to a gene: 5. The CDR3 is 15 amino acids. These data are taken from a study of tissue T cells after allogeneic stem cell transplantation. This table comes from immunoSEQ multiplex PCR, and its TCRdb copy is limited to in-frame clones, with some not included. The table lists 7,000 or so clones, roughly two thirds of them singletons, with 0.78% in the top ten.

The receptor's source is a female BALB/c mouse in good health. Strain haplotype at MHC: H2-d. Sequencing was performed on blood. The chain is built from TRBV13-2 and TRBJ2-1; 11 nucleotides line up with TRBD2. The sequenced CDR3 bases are TGTGCCAGCGGTGCTCCGACTGGGGGGGTTGCTGAGCAGTTC. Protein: CASGAPTGGVAEQF. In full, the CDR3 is CASGAPTGGVAEQFF.